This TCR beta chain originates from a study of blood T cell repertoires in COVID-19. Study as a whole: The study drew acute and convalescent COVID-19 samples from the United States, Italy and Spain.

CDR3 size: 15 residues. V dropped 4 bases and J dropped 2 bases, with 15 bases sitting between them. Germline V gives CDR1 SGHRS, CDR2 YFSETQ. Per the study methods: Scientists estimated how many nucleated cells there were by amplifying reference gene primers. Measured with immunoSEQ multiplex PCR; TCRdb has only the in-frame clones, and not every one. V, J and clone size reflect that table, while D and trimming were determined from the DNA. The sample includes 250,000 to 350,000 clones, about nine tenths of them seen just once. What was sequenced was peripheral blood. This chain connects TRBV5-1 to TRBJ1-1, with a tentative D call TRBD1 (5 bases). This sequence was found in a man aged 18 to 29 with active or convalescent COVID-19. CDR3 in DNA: TGCGCCAGCAGCCTTGACCCTCAGGGAAACACTGAAGCTTTCTTT. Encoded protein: CASSLDPQGNTEAFF. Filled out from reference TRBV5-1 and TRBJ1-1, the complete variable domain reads KAGVTQTPRYLIKTRGQQVTLSCSPISGHRSVSWYQQTPGQGLQFLFEYFSETQRNKGNFPGRFSGRQFSNSRSEMNVSTLELGDSALYLCASSLDPQGNTEAFFGQGTRLTVV.